This section outlines one TCR beta chain sequence together with its context. Its antigen is unknown. Per-base qualities were not stored, and no clone one base away is much larger. This sample was taken from a study of cytomegalovirus exposure and HLA in healthy donors (TCRdb year 2017). For the wider study: In an earlier analysis of under 600 of the donors, around 290 Gb of sequence data and 90 million to 120 million unique TCR beta sequences from 150 million to 200 million T cells were reported. An early release covering more than 500 HLA-typed donors comprised about 300 gigabases of sequencing data and around 85 million unique TCR sequences. Among the approximately 430 genotyped donors, approximately 77% belonged to the genetic ancestry cluster associated with self-reported Caucasian donors. The study aimed to test whether signatures of past pathogen exposure could be identified by cataloging public T cell receptors. The study profiled the T cell repertoires of under 700 subjects by immunosequencing and related them to cytomegalovirus serostatus. A separate validation cohort of over 95 different subjects was used in addition to the 666-subject first cohort. To predict cytomegalovirus infection status, the study brought together high-throughput TCR immunosequencing, statistical association of individual TCRs with disease status, and machine learning. To study patterns of TCR occurrence, a later analysis re-analyzed previously published TCR beta repertoires from around 670 donors and added high-resolution HLA genotyping. The later analysis used no new phenotypic data to find candidate immune exposures, relying instead on TCR beta sequences and their occurrence across donors. In an earlier analysis of more than 550 of the donors, high-throughput TCR beta sequencing was used to judge whether each TCR beta V gene segment behaved as functional or pseudogenic. Donor age, sex, ethnicity and CMV serostatus were compiled alongside the repertoire data. In a later genetic analysis, genome-wide SNP genotypes for about three fifths of the roughly 670 donors were used, and that subset was treated as a discovery cohort. Every discovery cohort repertoire had been produced on one sequencing platform. HLA typing included class I and class II loci at four-digit resolution. The number of typed donors differed by locus: about 629-630 for A, B, C, DRB1 and DQB1; 500 to 550 for DQA1; 600 to 610 for DPA1; and some 430 for DPB1. Four to six DR-DQ haplotypes were handled as single units for association and clustering, since linkage in the cohort was strong. Across 300 to 500 genotyped donors of the cohort, an average of about 240,000 unique TCR beta nucleotide sequences per donor were sequenced, and roughly a sixth of those sequences were non-productive. Broad study findings and their caveats: Roughly 17 rarely observed V segments, including chromosome 9 orphons, were excluded from the earlier analysis of about 610 of the donors because counts were too low. The classifier was reported to diagnose cytomegalovirus status with high specificity and sensitivity in both the original and validation cohorts. When HLA alleles, especially DR and DQ, strongly co-occurred, TCR associations were difficult to assign to individual alleles. In vitro tests confirmed that three of the cytomegalovirus-associated TCR beta chains recognize cytomegalovirus antigens. Sequencing depth was assumed to be roughly uniform across donors in the presence/absence analyses, though that assumption may not hold. Several of the top co-occurrence clusters appeared to be linked to parvovirus B19, influenza, CMV and Epstein-Barr virus, according to a later analysis. Compared with the approximately 710-donor mean, donors in an Asian-associated ancestry cluster had fewer N-insertions in productive TCRs, according to a later genetic analysis. A later analysis found that HLA-associated TCR beta chains were more clonally expanded and had lower generation probabilities than equally common non-associated chains. An association between a missense DCLRE1C variant and V-gene and J-gene trimming of TCR beta chains was found in a later genetic analysis and replicated in an independent cohort. The cohort was sequenced for TCR beta chains only, and without alpha or paired-chain data the features that could be detected were limited. Specific HLA alleles were associated with roughly 17,000 TCR beta sequences at a false discovery rate of 0.05 in a later analysis. Correlated functional status among segregating V segments might reflect linkage disequilibrium, but an unknown experimental factor could not be ruled out. The study gave a list of more than 150 TCR beta chains associated with cytomegalovirus. In a later analysis, most CMV-associated TCR beta chains were found to appear HLA-restricted, with HLA associations seemingly driven largely by CMV exposure. The only immune exposure information available for the cohort was CMV serostatus. Because the 87-base-pair reads could not distinguish some IMGT-functional V segments, including TRBV6-2 and TRBV6-3, those segments were excluded. The authors suggested that the approach could potentially be generalized to other disease states and immunological phenotypes. In an earlier analysis of a few hundred of the donors, most TCR beta V segments were observed in productive rearrangements about 90% or about 30% of the time, broadly matching IMGT annotations. A further reported finding was that TCR beta sequences accurately predicted the HLA-A and HLA-B alleles for most subjects in the first cohort. In a later analysis, TCR association rates were found to vary across HLA loci, with the most associated TCRs seen for DRB1 alleles and the fewest for HLA-C alleles. A group of highly shared sequence variants was considered likely to be a technical artifact of the sequencing pipeline. Across donors, most TCR sequences were observed very rarely, whereas some public TCRs were present in many individuals. HLA typing was unavailable for some donors at each locus, so association tests used only the typed subset.

The cohort was made up of 500 to 850 healthy bone marrow donors. At the time of sampling, all cohort members were nominally healthy, though unrecorded immune exposures were likely present. The donor was CMV seropositive and was included in the group of 289 seropositive cohort members. Each donor provided a peripheral blood sample, and peripheral blood mononuclear cells were used for TCR beta sequencing. Genomic DNA was extracted from the blood cell samples with the Qiagen DNeasy Blood Extraction Kit. The method was the immunoSEQ multiplex PCR assay. The multiplex PCR relied on a mix of 60 forward primers for TCR Vbeta segments and 13 reverse primers for TCR Jbeta segments. The CDR3 region of rearranged TCR beta genes was amplified from genomic DNA by a multiplex PCR assay. The amplified TCR beta libraries were sequenced on the Illumina HiSeq System as 87-base-pair reads. The authors' analysis ran thus. A later analysis tallied 70 million to 100 million unique TCR beta chains across the 700 or so repertoires, and about 12 million of those chains were shared by two or more donors. To remove PCR and sequencing errors, raw reads were error-corrected and collapsed into unique sequences using a nearest-neighbor algorithm that merged closely related sequences. V, D and J gene segments were assigned by aligning CDR3 sequences to IMGT reference sequences. Each retained sequence needed at least a six-nucleotide match to both a V gene segment and a J gene segment. A rearrangement was called productive if the CDR3 had no stop codons and remained in frame with V and J, and every other rearrangement was called non-productive. CDR3 was defined by IMGT convention, running from the second conserved V-encoded cysteine to the conserved J-encoded phenylalanine. The earlier analysis of 587 of the donors excluded any sequence lacking an unambiguous match to a single V gene segment. In an earlier analysis of roughly 500 of the donors, V segments were called functional above 56.7% productive rearrangements and were called segregating when the between-donor standard deviation exceeded 5%. A statistical classification framework was developed to diagnose cytomegalovirus status using the catalog of TCR beta chain sequences. In a later analysis, V and J genes were assigned by comparing TCR nucleotide sequences against IMGT/GENE-DB human TR gene sequences. Using the TCRdist pipeline, a later analysis assigned CDR3 sequences along with most-parsimonious VDJ recombination scenarios. In a later analysis, each TCR beta chain was defined by its CDR3 amino acid sequence together with its V-gene family, and reads lacking a unique V-gene family were excluded. As a way to deal with suspected cross-contamination and a sequencing artifact, a later analysis dropped 640 or so nucleotide sequences that were highly shared and had low generation probability. A later analysis calculated a clonal expansion index for each public chain from normalized within-repertoire ranks of inferred template counts. Generation probabilities in a later analysis came from a VDJ recombination model fitted to out-of-frame rearrangements, and those results were checked against IGoR. In a later analysis, TCR-TCR, TCR-HLA and TCR-CMV co-occurrence was scored with hypergeometric tests, and a repertoire-size bias correction was applied to TCR pairs. In a later analysis, false discovery rates were estimated by permuting HLA or CMV assignments 20 times. In a later analysis, co-occurring TCRs were grouped using DBSCAN, and TCRdist sequence similarity was added for clustering within HLA-allele-positive subsets. For co-occurrence clustering, repertoires with fewer than 30,000 or more than 120,000 public chains were excluded, along with 5 or 6 repertoires with anomalous nucleotide sharing. Held by TCRdb, this immuneACCESS table contains in-frame sequences only and omits some clones. Under half of the omission traces to an unresolved V gene where checked; the cause of the rest is unknown. V and J calls plus clone size are reproduced from that table; the DNA served to infer D and trimming. The sample has some 84,000 clones on record, just under 80% of them singletons. The ten largest clonotypes hold around 2.7% of the sample.

The germline V gene encodes CDR1 SGHVS and CDR2 FQNEAQ. Deletion took 4 bases off V and 3 bases off J, with a span of 12 bases between the germline ends. Taken from cysteine to phenylalanine, the CDR3 has 14 residues. This entry keeps only the CDR3 DNA: 42 bases, framed from base 1. Sequencing was done on a sample of PBMCs. The TCR originated in a male donor in good health and CMV-seropositive. The sequence is built from TRBV7-8 and TRBJ1-2; the D gene is perhaps TRBD1, on 5 matching bases. The CDR3 is CASSSPPTDYGYTF. The DNA sequence reads TGTGCCAGCAGCTCCCCCCCGACAGACTATGGCTACACCTTC.